Included here is one TCR beta chain sequence, with context. The antigen remains undetermined. These data belong to a study of cytomegalovirus exposure and HLA in healthy donors. Overall study results and limits: Researchers reportedly found TCR beta sequences accurately predicted most subjects' HLA-A and HLA-B alleles. V- and J-gene trimming in TCR beta was tied to a missense DCLRE1C variant by an analysis performed later. Some V segments, including TRBV6-2 and TRBV6-3, were excluded as indistinguishable.

Researchers ran the PCR with 60 Vbeta and 13 Jbeta primers. The assay was immunoSEQ multiplex PCR, and TCRdb's table has in-frame clones only and misses some. The top ten hold 0.3% of the sample, which has around 270,000 clones, 80% seen once. This CDR3 has 15 residues. V lost 5 bases, J lost 3 bases, and 9 bases stayed unmatched. Germline V gene sequence: CDR1 SEHNR, CDR2 FQNEAQ (reference sequence). The source material was PBMCs. The sequence derives from a girl aged 2-15 years in good health and CMV-seronegative. The rearrangement joins TRBV7-9 to TRBJ1-1, with TRBD1 matching over 7 bases. The DNA of the CDR3 is TGTGCCAGCAGCCCGATGACAGGGAAGCACACTGAAGCTTTCTTT. Translated, it gives CASSPMTGKHTEAFF.